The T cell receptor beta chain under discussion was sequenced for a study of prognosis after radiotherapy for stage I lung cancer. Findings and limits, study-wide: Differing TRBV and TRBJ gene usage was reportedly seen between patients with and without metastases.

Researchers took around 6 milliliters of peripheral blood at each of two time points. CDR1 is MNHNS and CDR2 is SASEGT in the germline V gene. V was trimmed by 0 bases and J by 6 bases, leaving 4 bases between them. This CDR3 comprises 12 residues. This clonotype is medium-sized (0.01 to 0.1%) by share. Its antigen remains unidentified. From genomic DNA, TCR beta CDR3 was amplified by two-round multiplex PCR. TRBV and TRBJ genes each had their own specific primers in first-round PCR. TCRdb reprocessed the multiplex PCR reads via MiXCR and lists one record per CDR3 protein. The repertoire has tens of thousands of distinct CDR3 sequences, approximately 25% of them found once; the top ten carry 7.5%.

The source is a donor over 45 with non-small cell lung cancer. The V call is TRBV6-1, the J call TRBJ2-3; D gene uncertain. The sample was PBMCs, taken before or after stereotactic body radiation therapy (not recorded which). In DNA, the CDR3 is TGTGCCAGCAGTGAAGCGGGGGATACGCAGTATTTT. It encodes CASSEAGDTQYF.